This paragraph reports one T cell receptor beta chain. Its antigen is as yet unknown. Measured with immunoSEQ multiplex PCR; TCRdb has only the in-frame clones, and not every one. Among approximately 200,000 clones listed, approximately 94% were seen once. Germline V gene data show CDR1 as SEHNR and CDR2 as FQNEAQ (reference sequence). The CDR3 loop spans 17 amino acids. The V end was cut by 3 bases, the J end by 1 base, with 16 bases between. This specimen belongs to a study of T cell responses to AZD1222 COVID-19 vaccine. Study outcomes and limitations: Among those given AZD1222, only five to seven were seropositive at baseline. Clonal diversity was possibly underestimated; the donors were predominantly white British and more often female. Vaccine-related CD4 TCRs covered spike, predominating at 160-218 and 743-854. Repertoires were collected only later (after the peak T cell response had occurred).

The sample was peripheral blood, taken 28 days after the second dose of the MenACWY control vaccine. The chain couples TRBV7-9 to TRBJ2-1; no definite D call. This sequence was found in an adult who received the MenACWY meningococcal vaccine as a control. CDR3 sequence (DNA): TGTGCCAGCAGCTTTTTCCTAGGTGGTGGATCCTACAATGAGCAGTTCTTC. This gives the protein CASSFFLGGGSYNEQFF. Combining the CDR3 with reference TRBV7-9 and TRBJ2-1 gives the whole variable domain DTGVSQNPRHKITKRGQNVTFRCDPISEHNRLYWYRQTLGQGPEFLTYFQNEAQLEKSRLLSDRFSAERPKGSFSTLEIQRTEQGDSAMYLCASSFFLGGGSYNEQFFGPGTRLTVL.